One sample yielded the 10 T cell receptor beta chains listed below, sequenced in a study of blood T cells in healthy people across ages. A sample-barcoded 5' primer and a J-beta primer mix were used in a second PCR of about 7 to 12 cycles. Via MiXCR, TCRdb re-called the 5' RACE reads, giving one row per CDR3 protein. The sample shows 600,000 to 900,000 distinct CDR3 sequences, about a quarter of them seen only once. The data also belong to a second study, concerning T cells of mothers and their children.

Material: blood. Source of these receptors: a boy younger than 18 in good health.

The chain links TRBV12-5 to TRBJ1-4; the D is unclear. The V gene's germline CDR1 is LGHNT and CDR2 FRNRAP. V lost 1 base to trimming and J lost 5 bases, with 5 bases between them. The length of the CDR3 is 13 residues. The CDR3 sequence is CASGLGRNEKLFF. In DNA, the CDR3 is TGTGCTAGTGGTTTGGGAAGGAATGAAAAACTGTTTTTT.

In this sample, this clonotype turned up a few times. V usage is TRBV20-1 and J usage is TRBJ1-1, with D perhaps matching TRBD1 (5 bases). V lost 5 bases and J lost 0, with 19 bases in between. The CDR3 has 16 residues. CDR1 and CDR2 from the germline V gene are DFQATT and SNEGSKA (reference sequence). CDR3 nucleotides: TGCAGTGCTCGGGGGACCGAGGGAAACATGAACACTGAAGCTTTCTTT. Translation gives CSARGTEGNMNTEAFF.

This clonotype has a handful of counts. The rearrangement links TRBV5-4 to TRBJ2-5; D is unresolved. Trimming removed 5 bases from V and 2 bases from J, with 16 bases in between. The CDR3 has 15 residues. Looked up from germline, CDR1 is SGHNT and CDR2 is YYREEE (reference sequence). The DNA for the CDR3 is TGTGCCAGCAGTGTGAGTCACCGCGCTCAAGAGACCCAGTACTTC. This codes for CASSVSHRAQETQYF.

The chain has TRBV10-3 and TRBJ1-6, with D possibly being TRBD1 (6 bases). There are 14 residues in the CDR3. Trimming left V 6 bases short and J 4 bases short, with 10 bases between. The germline V gene encodes CDR1 ENHRY and CDR2 SYGVKD. CDR3 DNA: TGTGCCATCAGACAGGGAAGGTATAATTCACCCCTCCACTTT. It is translated as CAIRQGRYNSPLHF.

For this clonotype: The junction differs from germline at one of its ends, possibly a read error. This sequence joins TRBV20-1 and TRBJ2-6, with 9 positions matching TRBD2. This CDR3 has 17 residues. Per germline, CDR1 DFQATT and CDR2 SNEGSKA (reference sequence). CDR3 protein: CSARASGTLGGANVLTF. In DNA form, the CDR3 reads TGCAGTGCGAGAGCTAGCGGGACCCTCGGTGGGGCCAACGTCCTGACTTTC.

The CDR3 DNA reads TGTGCCATCAGTGGATCTGGGCCTCCCAATTACGAGCAGTACTTC. Amino acids: CAISGSGPPNYEQYF. This chain uses TRBV10-3 with TRBJ2-7; unclear D gene. The germline V gene has CDR1 ENHRY and CDR2 SYGVKD. Deletions cut 4 bases from V and 4 bases from J, with 17 bases between. The CDR3 consists of 15 residues.

This sequence joins TRBV12-3 or TRBV12-4 and TRBJ2-3; D is uncertain. V was pared by 3 bases and J by 3 bases, with 7 bases between. This CDR3 contains 13 residues. This CDR3 reads CASSFMGTDTQYF. The CDR3 DNA reads TGTGCCAGCAGTTTCATGGGGACAGATACGCAGTATTTT.

This clonotype was counted between two and nine times. The chain uses TRBV7-8 and TRBJ2-3, with D possibly being TRBD2 (5 bases). CDR3 length equals 16 residues. Germline CDR1 and CDR2: SGHVS and FQNEAQ. V was trimmed by 5 bases and J by 3 bases, leaving 18 bases between them. The CDR3 region has the DNA TGTGCCAGCAGCGATAGCCCTTACCGGAGGACAGATACGCAGTATTTT. Translating gives CASSDSPYRRTDTQYF.

This clonotype was detected only a few times. V usage is TRBV10-3 and J usage is TRBJ2-3; 16 nucleotides align to TRBD2. The CDR3 spans 16 residues. V lost 8 bases, J lost 2 bases, and 4 bases stayed unmatched. Germline CDR1 reads ENHRY; CDR2 reads SYGVKD. The CDR3 region is CAIGGTSGGATDTQYF. CDR3 in DNA: TGTGCCATCGGGGGGACTAGCGGGGGGGCCACAGATACGCAGTATTTT.

The rearrangement uses TRBV9 and TRBJ1-4; D gene unclear. The germline V gene has CDR1 SGDLS and CDR2 YYNGEE. V lost 3 bases to trimming and J lost 7 bases, with 13 bases between them. The CDR3 contains 14 residues. This CDR3 reads CASSGSSAPEKLFF. CDR3 sequence (DNA): TGTGCCAGCAGCGGGTCGTCAGCCCCTGAAAAACTGTTTTTT.